This T cell receptor (beta chain) was obtained from a study of T cells in localized non-small cell lung cancer. Sequencing was performed with immunoSEQ multiplex PCR; in TCRdb, only in-frame clones are kept and a portion is missing. The sample has tens of thousands of clones, 83% seen once. Regarding the study as a whole: Those with higher blood T cell density had longer overall survival. Exceeding tumor, uninvolved adjacent lung had the highest T cell clonality.

The CDR3 covers 14 residues. After removal of 0 bases from V and 3 bases from J, the junction contained 2 bases not matched to a gene. Germline lookup yields CDR1 SGDLS and CDR2 YYNGEE. For this clone: Its antigen is unknown.

The chain couples TRBV9 to TRBJ1-2, with 7 bases that match TRBD1. The clonotype comes from a man between 35 and 75 years old with stage II lung adenocarcinoma. This sample comprised PBMCs, obtained before any cancer treatment. CDR3 loop: CASSVETGHYGYTF. In DNA form, the CDR3 reads TGTGCCAGCAGCGTAGAGACAGGGCACTATGGCTACACCTTC.